This TCR beta chain was captured by sequencing in a study of T-cell reconstitution after alpha-beta-depleted transplantation in children. Notes on the study in general: Counts and diversity of T cells one year after transplant came mostly from newly produced T cells. Recipient T cells and thymic progenitors that survived gave rise to the high TCRbeta diversity observed at day 60 in some patients. Expanded graft clones, several hundred of them, were reportedly the source of alpha-beta T cells about two months after transplant.

This clonotype occurred a few times. Its target is unknown. It was with unique molecular identifiers that the TCRbeta library was prepared. TCRdb reprocessed the PCR reads via MiXCR and lists one record per CDR3 protein. This sample has about 460,000 distinct CDR3 sequences, with over 9.5% found just once. The source of this sequence is a child younger than 10 with inherited bone marrow failure, due to receive a stem cell transplant. This specimen consisted of PBMCs, obtained before TCRalphabeta/CD19-depleted stem cell transplant.

This CDR3 reads CASSWGSSSYNEQFF. As DNA, the CDR3 is TGTGCCAGCAGTTGGGGCAGTAGCTCCTACAATGAGCAGTTCTTC. The V and J genes are TRBV2 and TRBJ2-1; D perhaps matches TRBD1 (5 bases). Deletions cut 5 bases from V and 0 bases from J, with 11 bases between. Germline V gene lookup returns CDR1 SNHLY and CDR2 FYNNEI. The CDR3 length is 15 residues.